The 27 T cell receptor beta chains given below trace back to one sample, sequenced in a study of shared clonotypes between healthy human individuals (dated by TCRdb to 2018 to 2020). CD8 naive samples consisted of CD45RO-negative cells that were positively selected for CCR7, yielding a CD45RA+CCR7+ population without TemRA cells. The library was generated by the immunoSEQ multiplex PCR assay. TCRdb limited this immuneACCESS table to in-frame rearrangements with V and J called. A share of clones is missing; checked studies link under half to unresolved V genes, and the rest is unexplained. This sample lists about 590,000 clones; around 95% were detected once. The ten top clones hold roughly 0.1% of the sample. The sample taken for sequencing was naive CD8+ T cells sorted from blood. The sample's cell subset or site label, decoded: CD45RA+CCR7+. The receptors come from a woman under 40 in good health.

The chain employs TRBV19 and TRBJ1-1, with D maybe TRBD1 (5 bases). This CDR3 has 13 residues. The V gene lost 9 bases and the J gene lost 4 bases, with 15 bases spanning the gap. Per germline, CDR1 LNHDA and CDR2 SQIVND (reference sequence). This CDR3 is CASRARDSTEAFF. DNA of the CDR3: TGTGCCAGCCGAGCCAGGGATAGCACTGAAGCTTTCTTT.

The gene calls are TRBV29-1 and TRBJ2-5, with D perhaps being TRBD1 or TRBD2 (5 bases each). V was trimmed by 7 bases and J by 3 bases, leaving 15 bases between them. Looked up from germline, CDR1 is SQVTM and CDR2 is ANQGSEA. The CDR3 runs to 13 residues. The CDR3 DNA follows: TGCAGCGCCTCGGGGCAGGGTAAAGAGACCCAGTACTTC. Translating it yields CSASGQGKETQYF.

The chain has TRBV7-6 and TRBJ2-2, with 13 bases lining up with TRBD2. Unmatched junction bases numbered 11, after V lost 6 bases and J lost 4 bases. The CDR3 runs to 18 residues. Germline-derived CDR1 and CDR2 are SGHVS and FNYEAQ. The CDR3 DNA sequence: TGTGCCAGCAGGCCGGGACTAGCGGGATTAGGTGTCACCGGGGAGCTGTTTTTT. Translation: CASRPGLAGLGVTGELFF.

The V gene is TRBV11-2, the J gene TRBJ2-3; 12 bases align to TRBD2. The CDR3 has 15 residues. CDR1 is SGHAT, CDR2 FQNNGV, per germline. V lost 4 bases to trimming and J lost 6 bases; unmatched junction nucleotides: 5. The CDR3 DNA sequence: TGTGCCAGCAGCTCAGGGACTAGCGGGCTCGATACGCAGTATTTT. It yields the protein CASSSGTSGLDTQYF.

The V gene is TRBV28, the J gene TRBJ1-2; no clear D gene. Per germline, CDR1 MDHEN and CDR2 SYDVKM. CDR3 length equals 14 residues. With 4 bases removed from V and 3 bases from J, the gap between germline ends came to 12 bases. The CDR3 sequence: CASSSNLPYYGYTF. CDR3 in DNA: TGTGCCAGCAGTTCCAATCTACCGTACTATGGCTACACCTTC.

The V and J genes are TRBV27 and TRBJ1-4, with a weak D call TRBD1 (5 bases). The germline gives CDR1 MNHEY, CDR2 SMNVEV (reference sequence). V lost 1 base and J lost 6, with 12 bases in between. The CDR3 length is 15 residues. The CDR3 DNA sequence: TGTGCCAGCAGTTTATTTGGGGGGGAGTATGAAAAACTGTTTTTT. Its translation is CASSLFGGEYEKLFF.

The chain employs TRBV6-4 and TRBJ1-4; no definite D call. V was shortened by 8 bases and J by 3 bases, with 10 bases between the two germline ends. This CDR3 spans 13 amino acids. The germline V gene has CDR1 MRHNA and CDR2 SNTAGT. This chain's CDR3 is CASEDGSNEKLFF. The CDR3 DNA follows: TGTGCCAGCGAGGACGGTTCTAATGAAAAACTGTTTTTT.

This CDR3 is CAISERGSSYNEQFF. The DNA for the CDR3 is TGTGCCATCAGTGAACGGGGGAGCTCCTACAATGAGCAGTTCTTC. The genes are TRBV10-3 and TRBJ2-1; perhaps TRBD2 as D (6 bases). The CDR3 contains 15 residues. Looked up from germline, CDR1 is ENHRY and CDR2 is SYGVKD. Trimming shortened V by 3 bases and J by 0 bases, and 9 bases separated the two germline ends.

The chain employs TRBV27 and TRBJ1-2; no firm D call. Germline CDR1 reads MNHEY; CDR2 reads SMNVEV (reference sequence). V lost 2 bases to trimming and J lost 0 bases, with 10 bases between them. The length of the CDR3 is 15 residues. CDR3 in amino acids: CASSLGHTANYGYTF. DNA for the CDR3: TGTGCCAGCAGTTTAGGGCATACAGCTAACTATGGCTACACCTTC.

In nucleotides, the CDR3 is TGTGCCAGCAGCCGGAGCGGGAGGGCCGGGGAGCAGTACTTC. Its translation: CASSRSGRAGEQYF. The rearrangement joins TRBV5-8 to TRBJ2-7; 10 bases align to TRBD2. The CDR3 is 14 amino acids. V dropped 4 bases and J dropped 7; count of bases not matched to a gene: 8. The germline V gene encodes CDR1 SGHTS and CDR2 YDEGEE.

The gene calls are TRBV6-1 and TRBJ1-2; TRBD1 is a possible D gene (6 bases). Germline V gene data show CDR1 as MNHNS and CDR2 as SASEGT. This CDR3 has 15 amino acids. V dropped 10 bases and J dropped 6 bases, with 24 bases sitting between them. The CDR3 loop reads CATNPGGGYWDGYTF. The CDR3 DNA reads TGTGCCACCAACCCCGGGGGCGGGTATTGGGATGGCTACACCTTC.

This chain connects TRBV28 to TRBJ2-1; perhaps TRBD2 as D (7 bases). This CDR3 has 17 amino acids. The V gene's germline CDR1 is MDHEN and CDR2 SYDVKM. V was trimmed by 5 bases and J by 7 bases, leaving 24 bases between them. The CDR3, as DNA: TGTGCCAGCAGTCGCCAAGGGGGGCGGGAGCTTGGGAATGAGCAGTTCTTC. Translating it yields CASSRQGGRELGNEQFF.

The rearrangement uses TRBV7-8 and TRBJ2-5; 7 bases are shared with TRBD1. The trim removed 5 bases at V and 7 bases at J, leaving 13 bases unmatched. The CDR3 extends over 15 amino acids. CDR1 SGHVS and CDR2 FQNEAQ come from the germline V gene. For the CDR3, the DNA is TGTGCCAGCAGCCTAACAAGGACAGGCGCCGGGACCCAGTACTTC. Encoded protein: CASSLTRTGAGTQYF.

V gene TRBV14 combines with J gene TRBJ2-1; D gene unclear. The CDR3 extends over 13 amino acids. Trimming took off 3 bases at V and 1 base at J, with 4 bases between the two ends. CDR1 is SGHDN and CDR2 is FVKESK in the germline V gene. CDR3 in amino acids: CASSHRSYNEQFF. CDR3 sequence (DNA): TGTGCCAGCAGCCACAGATCCTACAATGAGCAGTTCTTC. The whole variable domain, filled in from reference TRBV14 and TRBJ2-1, reads EAGVTQFPSHSVIEKGQTVTLRCDPISGHDNLYWYRRVMGKEIKFLLHFVKESKQDESGMPNNRFLAERTGGTYSTLKVQPAELEDSGVYFCASSHRSYNEQFFGPGTRLTVL.

This chain links TRBV19 with TRBJ2-1; weak D call: TRBD1 (6 bases). V shed 6 bases and J shed 2 bases, with 11 bases lying between them. The CDR3 contains 14 residues. Per the germline V gene, CDR1 is LNHDA and CDR2 is SQIVND (reference sequence). This chain's CDR3 is CASRARDTYNEQFF. The CDR3 nucleotides are TGTGCCAGTAGGGCCAGGGACACCTACAATGAGCAGTTCTTC.

The chain recombines TRBV7-6 with TRBJ2-6; 14 positions match TRBD2. CDR1 is SGHVS and CDR2 is FNYEAQ in the germline V gene. The CDR3 loop spans 18 amino acids. The ends lost 5 bases at V and 0 bases at J; junction bases unmatched: 3. The CDR3 protein is CASSSGLAGGSGANVLTF. The CDR3 DNA follows: TGTGCCAGCAGCAGCGGACTAGCGGGAGGCTCTGGGGCCAACGTCCTGACTTTC.

About this clone: The same CDR3 arises from other DNA sequences in this sample as well. CDR3 residues: CASSLIQGDGYTF. The DNA of the CDR3 is TGTGCCAGCAGTTTAATACAGGGGGATGGCTACACCTTC. The chain couples TRBV27 to TRBJ1-2; TRBD1 agrees at 8 bases. The trim removed 2 bases at V and 6 bases at J, leaving 2 bases unmatched. The germline V gene encodes CDR1 MNHEY and CDR2 SMNVEV (reference sequence). There are 13 residues in the CDR3.

As to this clone: Within the sample, other DNA sequences also encode this same CDR3. The gene calls are TRBV7-9 and TRBJ2-7, with D tentatively TRBD1 or TRBD2 (5 bases each). This CDR3 contains 12 residues. Trimming removed 3 bases from V and 2 bases from J, with 5 bases in between. The germline gives CDR1 SEHNR, CDR2 FQNEAQ (reference sequence). The CDR3 protein is CASSLGAYEQYF. In DNA form, the CDR3 reads TGTGCCAGCAGCTTGGGGGCCTACGAGCAGTACTTC.

This chain connects TRBV25-1 to TRBJ2-2, with D uncertain. CDR3 length equals 12 residues. V was pared by 7 bases and J by 3 bases, with 6 bases between. CDR1 is MGHDK and CDR2 is SYGVNS in the germline V gene. Here the CDR3 DNA reads TGTGCCAGCACCGATTACACCGGGGAGCTGTTTTTT. This translates into CASTDYTGELFF.

The rearrangement joins TRBV6-5 to TRBJ2-1; 10 bases agree with TRBD2. Germline CDR1 reads MNHEY; CDR2 reads SVGAGI. This CDR3 has 13 amino acids. J was trimmed by 13 bases and V by 2 bases; bases with no gene match: 5. CDR3 region: CASSYATSGPQFF. Here the CDR3 DNA reads TGTGCCAGCAGTTACGCGACTAGCGGGCCTCAGTTCTTC.

The chain joins TRBV9 to TRBJ1-1; tentative D call: TRBD1 (5 bases). The V end lost 0 bases, the J end lost 6 bases, and 12 bases lay between the germline ends. The V gene's germline CDR1 is SGDLS and CDR2 YYNGEE. The CDR3 runs 14 residues. The CDR3 is CASSVGSGGSEAFF. For the CDR3, the DNA is TGTGCCAGCAGCGTAGGCTCCGGGGGGTCTGAAGCTTTCTTT.

The chain uses TRBV19 and TRBJ2-1; D not certain. In germline, CDR1 is LNHDA, CDR2 SQIVND (reference sequence). The CDR3 totals 15 residues. The V gene lost 0 bases and the J gene lost 2 bases, with 8 bases spanning the gap. The CDR3: CASSIESVAYNEQFF. Here the CDR3 DNA reads TGTGCCAGTAGTATAGAGAGCGTAGCCTACAATGAGCAGTTCTTC.

The genes are TRBV6-5 and TRBJ2-3; D is ambiguous. The CDR3 runs to 13 residues. Germline loops: CDR1 MNHEY, CDR2 SVGAGI. V dropped 0 bases and J dropped 5 bases, with 6 bases sitting between them. The CDR3 DNA is TGTGCCAGCAGTTACTCTCTCATAGATACGCAGTATTTT. It codes for CASSYSLIDTQYF.

CDR3 in amino acids: CASSSLRTGGDGYTF. The CDR3 region has the DNA TGTGCCAGCAGCTCTCTTAGGACAGGGGGCGATGGCTACACCTTC. This sequence joins TRBV7-9 and TRBJ1-2; 11 bases line up with TRBD1. The CDR3 runs 15 residues. Germline V gene sequence: CDR1 SEHNR, CDR2 FQNEAQ (reference sequence). V was clipped by 4 bases and J by 6 bases; unmatched bases: 7.

The genes are TRBV7-9 and TRBJ2-3; D gene uncertain. The CDR3 loop spans 11 amino acids. CDR1 is SEHNR, CDR2 FQNEAQ, per germline (reference sequence). With 1 base removed from V and 8 bases from J, the gap between germline ends came to 4 bases. The CDR3 spells CASSLVGTQYF. CDR3 coding DNA: TGTGCCAGCAGCTTAGTGGGTACGCAGTATTTT.

Points on this clone: At the DNA level, this CDR3 is encoded by other sequences in the same sample as well. The rearrangement uses TRBV5-4 and TRBJ2-5; possibly TRBD2 for D (6 bases). The germline V gene has CDR1 SGHNT and CDR2 YYREEE (reference sequence). Trimming took 4 bases from V and 4 from J, leaving 11 bases between them. The CDR3 consists of 13 residues. The CDR3 loop reads CASSPEAGETQYF. The CDR3 DNA sequence: TGTGCCAGCAGCCCCGAAGCGGGAGAGACCCAGTACTTC.

The rearrangement links TRBV28 to TRBJ1-2; D gene ambiguous. Germline CDR1 reads MDHEN; CDR2 reads SYDVKM. This CDR3 region has 14 residues. Trimming stripped 2 bases from V and 3 bases from J, with 10 bases between. The CDR3 DNA is TGTGCCAGCAGTTTACAGCCAAGCTACTATGGCTACACCTTC. Translating it yields CASSLQPSYYGYTF.